Each of the 2 T cell receptor beta chains below was sequenced from the same sample in a study of HIV-infected patients and healthy controls. Using its own MiXCR run on the 5' RACE reads, TCRdb lists one record per CDR3 protein. Of 18,000 or so distinct CDR3 sequences listed, 16% are singletons. Sequences were obtained from CD8+ T cells from blood. The source of these receptors is a human donor in good health.

The rearrangement uses TRBV19 and TRBJ1-5; no reliable D call. The V gene's germline CDR1 is LNHDA and CDR2 SQIVND (reference sequence). With 9 bases removed from V and 0 bases from J, the gap between germline ends came to 9 bases. The CDR3 has 13 amino acids. The CDR3: CASNTDSNQPQHF. The CDR3 nucleotides read TGTGCCAGCAATACGGATAGCAATCAGCCCCAGCATTTT.

The rearrangement joins TRBV12-3 or TRBV12-4 to TRBJ2-7, with D unresolved. The length of the CDR3 is 13 residues. V was clipped by 1 base and J by 1 base, with 5 bases between them. CDR3 DNA sequence: TGTGCCAGCAGTTTAGGCAATTCCTACGAGCAGTACTTC. Translation: CASSLGNSYEQYF.